A selection of T cell receptor beta chains follows, all from one sample in a study of blood T cell repertoires in COVID-19. TCRdb's copy holds only in-frame clones and misses some; the assay was immunoSEQ multiplex PCR. The table has roughly 150,000 clones, 80% to 90% seen once. Sequenced input: peripheral blood. Receptors originate from a woman aged 70-85 years who had recovered from COVID-19. Both conserved end residues are part of each CDR3. A D gene is named only where the DNA matches it firmly. Clone size is stated in some rows and not others, as once, few, many or a class when expanded.

D gene	V gene	J gene	clone size	CDR3 DNA	CDR3 protein
.	TRBV5-1	TRBJ2-2	.	TGCGCCAGCAGCCGCCCCGGAGGGGGCTGGACCGGGGAGCTGTTTTTT	CASSRPGGGWTGELFF
.	TRBV12-3/TRBV12-4	TRBJ2-7	.	TGTGCCAGCAGTCTCCCCGCGCGGGACGAGCAGTACTTC	CASSLPARDEQYF
.	TRBV28	TRBJ1-4	.	TGTGCCAGCACCCTGGGGGGGCCTAATGAAAAACTGTTTTTT	CASTLGGPNEKLFF
.	TRBV27	TRBJ2-7	.	TGTGCCAGCAGTTTATATTTGGGGCCGTACTTCGAGCAGTACTTC	CASSLYLGPYFEQYF
.	TRBV3-1/TRBV3-2	TRBJ2-3	.	TGTGCCAGCAGCCAAGGGCTCACAGATACGCAGTATTTT	CASSQGLTDTQYF
.	TRBV27	TRBJ2-1	.	TGTGCCAGCAGTCCAGATAGCGGTTCCTACAATGAGCAGTTCTTC	CASSPDSGSYNEQFF
TRBD1	TRBV18	TRBJ1-2	.	TGTGCCAGCTCACCCGGGACAGGTGGGGGCTACACCTTC	CASSPGTGGGYTF
TRBD1	TRBV12-3/TRBV12-4	TRBJ2-1	.	TGTGCCAGCAGAACAGGGACAGACAATGAGCAGTTCTTC	CASRTGTDNEQFF
TRBD1	TRBV19	TRBJ2-7	once	TGTGCCAGTAGTAGCCGGACAGGGAGCTCCTACGAGCAGTACTTC	CASSSRTGSSYEQYF
TRBD2	TRBV27	TRBJ2-2	.	TGTGCCAGCAGTCCCTCGGGACTAGCGACCGGGGAGCTGTTTTTT	CASSPSGLATGELFF
TRBD2	TRBV5-1	TRBJ2-3	.	TGCGCCAGCCTGGCGGGGGGGCCCGGCACAGATACGCAGTATTTT	CASLAGGPGTDTQYF
.	TRBV9	TRBJ1-6	.	TGTGCCAGCACCTCTGGGGGGGGAGAGTGGGATTCACCCCTCCACTTT	CASTSGGGEWDSPLHF
.	TRBV15	TRBJ1-1	.	TGTGCCACCAGCAGAGATATTTCGGGATCCCCCGGGGCTTTCTTT	CATSRDISGSPGAFF
.	TRBV7-2	TRBJ1-5	.	TGTGCCAGCAGCTTCTCGCGGGTAGGCAATCAGCCCCAGCATTTT	CASSFSRVGNQPQHF
.	TRBV30	TRBJ2-7	few	TGTGCCTGGAGTGGGTTAGCTAGGGAGCAGTACTTC	CAWSGLAREQYF
.	TRBV18	TRBJ1-2	.	TGTGCCAGCTCACCACCGTCCAGGCTTAATGGCTACACCTTC	CASSPPSRLNGYTF
.	TRBV5-4	TRBJ1-2	few	TGTGCCAGCAGCCGCCGGGGGGGCGATGGCTACACCTTC	CASSRRGGDGYTF
.	TRBV25-1	TRBJ2-5	.	TGTGCCAGCAGTCCTGGGGGGACGGTCCAAGAGACCCAGTACTTC	CASSPGGTVQETQYF
TRBD1	TRBV3-1/TRBV3-2	TRBJ2-5	once	TGTGCCAGCAGCCAAGGGACAGGGGAGACCCAGTACTTC	CASSQGTGETQYF
.	TRBV6-2/TRBV6-3	TRBJ2-5	few	TGTGCCAGCAGCTCCCCCCTGGGGGCCGAGACCCAGTACTTC	CASSSPLGAETQYF
.	TRBV5-5	TRBJ2-7	.	TGTGCCAGCAGCCTCCCCCCGGGCTACGAGCAGTACTTC	CASSLPPGYEQYF
.	TRBV10-3	TRBJ2-7	once	TGTGCCATCATTGACCCTTCGGGCGAGCAGTACTTC	CAIIDPSGEQYF
TRBD2	TRBV7-3	TRBJ2-7	.	TGTGCCAGCAGCTTAACCCAAGCGGGAGGCCTCGACGAGCAGTACTTC	CASSLTQAGGLDEQYF
.	TRBV5-4	TRBJ2-7	.	TGTGCCAGCAGCTTACCGGGACACAGGAACTACGAGCAGTACTTC	CASSLPGHRNYEQYF
.	TRBV12-5	TRBJ2-2	.	TGTGCTAGTGGTTTGGGCCAGGCGCCGAACACCGGGGAGCTGTTTTTT	CASGLGQAPNTGELFF
.	TRBV6-1	TRBJ1-4	.	TGTGCCAGCAGTGAAAGCTGGGGGGGGAATGAAAAACTGTTTTTT	CASSESWGGNEKLFF
.	TRBV15	TRBJ2-7	.	TGTGCCACCAGCAGACCCACCCCGACAGCCCCCTACGAGCAGTACTTC	CATSRPTPTAPYEQYF
.	TRBV7-8	TRBJ1-2	.	TGTGCCAGCAGCATGGGCCAGGGATCCTGGGGTAACTATGGCTACACCTTC	CASSMGQGSWGNYGYTF
.	TRBV3-1/TRBV3-2	TRBJ1-4	once	TGTGCCAGCAGCCCTCGGGGGGTGGAGGAAAAACTGTTTTTT	CASSPRGVEEKLFF
.	TRBV29-1	TRBJ1-2	.	TGCAGCGTTGAAGGACACCCAGGAGCGGGGGGCTACACCTTC	CSVEGHPGAGGYTF
TRBD1	TRBV6-1	TRBJ2-7	.	TGTGCCAGCAGTGAGGGGACAGGGGGCTCGGGGGAGCAGTACTTC	CASSEGTGGSGEQYF
TRBD2	TRBV11-2	TRBJ2-3	.	TGTGCCAGCAGCCGGACTAGCGGGAGTTCCACAGATACGCAGTATTTT	CASSRTSGSSTDTQYF
.	TRBV11-2	TRBJ2-3	.	TGTGCCAGCAGCTTAGATTCGGGTGATACGCAGTATTTT	CASSLDSGDTQYF